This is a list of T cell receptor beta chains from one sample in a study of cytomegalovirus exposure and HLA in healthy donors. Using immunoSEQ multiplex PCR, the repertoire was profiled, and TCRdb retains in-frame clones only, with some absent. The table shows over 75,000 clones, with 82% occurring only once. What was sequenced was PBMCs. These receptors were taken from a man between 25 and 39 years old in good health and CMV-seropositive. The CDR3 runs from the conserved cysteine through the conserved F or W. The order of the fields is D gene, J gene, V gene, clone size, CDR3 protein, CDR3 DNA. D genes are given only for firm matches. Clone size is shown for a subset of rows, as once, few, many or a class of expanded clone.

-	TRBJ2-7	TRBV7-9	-	CSSSLFGVEQYF	TGTTCCAGCAGCTTATTCGGGGTAGAGCAGTACTTC
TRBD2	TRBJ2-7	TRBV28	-	CASKLAATYEQYF	TGTGCCAGCAAACTAGCGGCGACCTACGAGCAGTACTTC
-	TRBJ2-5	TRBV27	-	CASSLSRPAGLDGPETQYF	TGTGCCAGCAGTTTATCGAGGCCGGCCGGACTCGACGGCCCAGAGACCCAGTACTTC
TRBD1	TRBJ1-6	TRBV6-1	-	CASAGTGYNSPLHF	TGTGCCAGCGCCGGGACAGGGTATAATTCACCCCTCCACTTT
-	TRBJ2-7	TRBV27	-	CASSARGHLSYEQYF	TGTGCCAGCAGCGCTAGGGGACACCTCTCCTACGAGCAGTACTTC
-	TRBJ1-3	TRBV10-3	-	CAISVAGPRDSGNTIYF	TGTGCCATCAGTGTGGCGGGCCCTAGGGACTCAGGAAACACCATATATTTT
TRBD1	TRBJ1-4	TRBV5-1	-	CASSQDRGREKLFF	TGCGCCAGCAGCCAGGACAGGGGACGAGAAAAACTGTTTTTT
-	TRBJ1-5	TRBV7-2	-	CASSSRDHQPQHF	TGTGCCAGCAGCTCCAGGGATCATCAGCCCCAGCATTTT
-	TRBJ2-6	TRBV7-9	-	CASSLGGTGANVLTF	TGTGCCAGCAGCTTGGGGGGTACCGGGGCCAACGTCCTGACTTTC
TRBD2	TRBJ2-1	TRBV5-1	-	CASSGTLPGGPYNEQFF	TGCGCCAGCAGCGGCACTCTCCCGGGAGGCCCCTACAATGAGCAGTTCTTC
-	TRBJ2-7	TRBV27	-	CASSLGRDYEQYF	TGTGCCAGCAGTTTAGGCAGGGACTACGAGCAGTACTTC
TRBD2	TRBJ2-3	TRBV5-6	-	CASSRRILAGSTDTQYF	TGTGCCAGCAGCAGGAGGATACTAGCGGGATCCACAGATACGCAGTATTTT
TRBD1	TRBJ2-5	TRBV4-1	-	CASSQDLEGAHQETQYF	TGCGCCAGCAGCCAAGATTTAGAGGGGGCCCACCAAGAGACCCAGTACTTC
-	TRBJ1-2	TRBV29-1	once	CSVRDMNYGYTF	TGCAGCGTCCGGGACATGAACTATGGCTACACCTTC
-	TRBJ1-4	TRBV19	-	CASSMFAAIEKLFF	TGTGCCAGTAGTATGTTTGCAGCGATCGAAAAACTGTTTTTT
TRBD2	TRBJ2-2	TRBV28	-	CASSRGGGTGELFF	TGTGCCAGCAGCCGGGGGGGTGGTACCGGGGAGCTGTTTTTT
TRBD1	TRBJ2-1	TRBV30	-	CAWSSQGNNEQFF	TGTGCCTGGAGCTCACAGGGGAACAATGAGCAGTTCTTC
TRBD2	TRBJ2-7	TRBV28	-	CASSLSGGSYEQYF	TGTGCCAGCAGTTTGTCGGGAGGGTCCTACGAGCAGTACTTC
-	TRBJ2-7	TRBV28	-	CASSLIDRDNSYEQYF	TGTGCCAGCAGTTTAATCGACCGGGACAACTCCTACGAGCAGTACTTC
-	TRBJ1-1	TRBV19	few	CASSTSFWF	TGTGCCAGTAGTACAAGCTTTTGGTTT
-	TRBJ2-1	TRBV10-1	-	CASSESPDWGEQFF	TGCGCCAGCAGTGAGTCGCCGGACTGGGGTGAGCAGTTCTTC
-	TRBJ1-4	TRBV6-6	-	CASSKQGTGNEKLFF	TGTGCCAGCAGTAAACAGGGAACAGGGAATGAAAAACTGTTTTTT
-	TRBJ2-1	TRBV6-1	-	CASSPPSSGPNEQFF	TGTGCCAGCAGTCCCCCGTCGAGCGGTCCCAATGAGCAGTTCTTC
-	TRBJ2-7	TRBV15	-	CATSRLQGGGRLEQYF	TGTGCCACCAGCAGACTCCAGGGGGGCGGGAGGCTCGAGCAGTACTTC
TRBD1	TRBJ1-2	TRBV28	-	CASSLGTGAFGYTF	TGTGCCAGCAGTTTAGGAACAGGGGCTTTCGGCTACACCTTC
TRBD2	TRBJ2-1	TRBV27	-	CASSSSSGRVTYNEQFF	TGTGCCAGCAGTTCCTCGAGCGGGAGGGTTACCTACAATGAGCAGTTCTTC
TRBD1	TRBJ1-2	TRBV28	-	CASSIIGQGGYGYTF	TGTGCCAGCAGTATTATAGGACAGGGTGGCTATGGCTACACCTTC
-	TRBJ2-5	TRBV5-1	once	CASSLGQGRETQYF	TGCGCCAGCAGCTTGGGGCAGGGAAGAGAGACCCAGTACTTC
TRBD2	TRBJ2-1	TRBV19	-	CASSIGLVGFNEQFF	TGTGCCAGTAGTATTGGACTAGTTGGGTTCAATGAGCAGTTCTTC
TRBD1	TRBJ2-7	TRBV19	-	CASSLGTGGAYEQYF	TGTGCCAGTAGTCTCGGGACAGGGGGCGCTTACGAGCAGTACTTC
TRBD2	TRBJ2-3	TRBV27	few	CASSLSGMSTDTQYF	TGTGCCAGCAGTCTTAGCGGGATGAGCACAGATACGCAGTATTTT
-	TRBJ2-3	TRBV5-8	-	CASSRQLFGTDTQYF	TGTGCCAGCAGCCGACAGCTTTTCGGCACAGATACGCAGTATTTT
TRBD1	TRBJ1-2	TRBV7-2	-	CASSLVGTGEGNYGYTF	TGTGCCAGCAGCTTAGTGGGGACAGGAGAGGGAAACTATGGCTACACCTTC
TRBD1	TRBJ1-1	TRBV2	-	CASRDRGPNTEAFF	TGTGCCAGCAGAGACAGGGGGCCGAACACTGAAGCTTTCTTT
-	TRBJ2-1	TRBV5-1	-	CASSPSAGTYNEQFF	TGCGCCAGCAGCCCTTCTGCAGGAACCTACAATGAGCAGTTCTTC
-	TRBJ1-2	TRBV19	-	CASSPWGGYGYTF	TGTGCCAGTAGCCCCTGGGGGGGCTATGGCTACACCTTC
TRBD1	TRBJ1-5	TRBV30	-	CAWSVSWGTGDQPQHF	TGTGCCTGGAGTGTAAGTTGGGGGACAGGGGATCAGCCCCAGCATTTT
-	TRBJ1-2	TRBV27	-	CASTLRAGAPGYTF	TGTGCCAGCACTCTCAGAGCAGGGGCCCCCGGCTACACCTTC
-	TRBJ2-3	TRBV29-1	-	CSVFDPTRGDTQYF	TGCAGCGTTTTTGACCCCACAAGGGGAGATACGCAGTATTTT
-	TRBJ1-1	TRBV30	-	CAWSTNSMNTEAFF	TGTGCCTGGAGTACCAACAGCATGAACACTGAAGCTTTCTTT
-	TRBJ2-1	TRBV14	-	CASSLALGYNEQFF	TGTGCCAGCAGCCTAGCGCTGGGTTACAATGAGCAGTTCTTC
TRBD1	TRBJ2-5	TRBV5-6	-	CASSYDRVEETQYF	TGTGCCAGCAGCTATGACAGGGTAGAAGAGACCCAGTACTTC
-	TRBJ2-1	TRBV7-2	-	CASSHTGLGSEQFF	TGTGCCAGCAGCCACACGGGACTGGGGAGTGAGCAGTTCTTC
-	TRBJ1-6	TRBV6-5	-	CASSLRGDNSPLHF	TGTGCCAGCAGCCTAAGAGGAGATAATTCACCCCTCCACTTT
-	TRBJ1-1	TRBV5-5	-	CASSPSGGNTEAFF	TGTGCCAGCAGCCCCTCGGGGGGCAACACTGAAGCTTTCTTT
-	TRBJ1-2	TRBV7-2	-	CASSLPRGQGYYGYTF	TGTGCCAGCAGCCTCCCCCGAGGTCAGGGATACTATGGCTACACCTTC
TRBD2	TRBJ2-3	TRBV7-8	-	CASSRGRATPDTQYF	TGTGCCAGTTCTCGCGGGAGGGCTACACCGGATACGCAGTATTTT
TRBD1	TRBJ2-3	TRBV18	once	CASSPRGQGTDTQYF	TGTGCCAGCTCACCCAGGGGACAGGGAACAGATACGCAGTATTTT
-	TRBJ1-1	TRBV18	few	CASSSTGSYNTEAFF	TGTGCCAGCTCATCAACCGGGTCCTACAACACTGAAGCTTTCTTT
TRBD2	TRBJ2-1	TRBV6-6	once	CASIQASGSAYNEQFF	TGTGCCAGCATTCAGGCTAGCGGGAGCGCCTACAATGAGCAGTTCTTC
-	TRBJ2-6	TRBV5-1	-	CASSDNTGANVLTF	TGCGCCAGCAGTGATAACACTGGGGCCAACGTCCTGACTTTC
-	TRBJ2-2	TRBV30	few	CAWRRGSFTGELFF	TGTGCCTGGAGACGGGGGTCGTTCACCGGGGAGCTGTTTTTT
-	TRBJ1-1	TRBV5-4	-	CASSPREGFTEAFF	TGTGCCAGCAGCCCTCGGGAAGGTTTTACTGAAGCTTTCTTT